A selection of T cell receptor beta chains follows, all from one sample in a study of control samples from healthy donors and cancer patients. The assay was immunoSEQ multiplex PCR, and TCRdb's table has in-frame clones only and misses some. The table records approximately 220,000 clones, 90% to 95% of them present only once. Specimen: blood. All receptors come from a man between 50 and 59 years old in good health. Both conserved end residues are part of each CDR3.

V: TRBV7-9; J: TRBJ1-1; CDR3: CASSLQGAGAEAFF
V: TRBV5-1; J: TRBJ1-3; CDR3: CASSLGVVGNTIYF
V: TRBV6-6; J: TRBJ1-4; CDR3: CASNDIGEKLFF
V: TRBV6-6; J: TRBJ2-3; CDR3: CASSPTLAASTDTQYF
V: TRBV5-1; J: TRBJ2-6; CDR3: CARSLGGGPSSGANVLTF
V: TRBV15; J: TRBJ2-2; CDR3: CATSRVLGGNTGELFF
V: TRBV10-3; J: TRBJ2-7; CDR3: CAISQGAEGGEQYF
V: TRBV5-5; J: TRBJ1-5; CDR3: CASSNWPSALGSNQPQHF
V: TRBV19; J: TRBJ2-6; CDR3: CASSIVGKGIPSGANVLTF
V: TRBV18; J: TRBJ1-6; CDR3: CASSLDRYSPLHF
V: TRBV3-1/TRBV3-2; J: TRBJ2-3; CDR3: CASSQEGTVIPDTQYF
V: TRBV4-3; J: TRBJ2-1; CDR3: CASSQYRVLIDNEQFF
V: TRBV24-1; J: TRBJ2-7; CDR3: CATSVSGGNEQYF
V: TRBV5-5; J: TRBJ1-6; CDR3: CASSLADSPLHF
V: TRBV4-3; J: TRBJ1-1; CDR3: CASSQDLGRNTEAFF
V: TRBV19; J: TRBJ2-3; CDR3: CASRASGRSRDTQYF
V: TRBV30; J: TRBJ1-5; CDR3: CAWSNGGQPQHF
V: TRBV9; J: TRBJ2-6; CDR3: CASSPIKSGVLSGANVLTF
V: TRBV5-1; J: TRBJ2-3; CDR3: CASSLAVLAGRGDTQYF
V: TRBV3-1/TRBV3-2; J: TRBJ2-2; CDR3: CASQGPTRGTGELFF
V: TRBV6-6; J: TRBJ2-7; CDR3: CASSYVADSYEQYF
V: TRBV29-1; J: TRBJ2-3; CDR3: CSATGTGTGDTQYF
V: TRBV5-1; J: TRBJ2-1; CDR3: CASSFHSTSFEQFF
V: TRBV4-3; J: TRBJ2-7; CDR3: CASSQETGREQYF
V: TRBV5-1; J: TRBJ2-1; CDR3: CASSLARTSGEITDEQFF
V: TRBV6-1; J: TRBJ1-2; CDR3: CASSEALGGRSYGYTF
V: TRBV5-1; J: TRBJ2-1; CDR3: CASSLQGASSYNEQFF
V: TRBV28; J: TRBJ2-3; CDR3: CASSESGADSTDTQYF
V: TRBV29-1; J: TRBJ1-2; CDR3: CSVYGQGGGYTF
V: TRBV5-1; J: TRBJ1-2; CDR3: CASSLGTGQGYTF
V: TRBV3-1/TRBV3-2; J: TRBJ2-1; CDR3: CASSQVPNEQFF
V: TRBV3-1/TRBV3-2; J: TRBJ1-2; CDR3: CASSQQDGYTF
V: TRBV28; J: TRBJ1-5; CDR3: CASSLWAGTYSNQPQHF
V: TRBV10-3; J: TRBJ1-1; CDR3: CAISLTANTEAFF
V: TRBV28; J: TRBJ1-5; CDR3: CASSFGQVNQPQHF
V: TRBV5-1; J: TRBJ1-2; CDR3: CASSLERGQAGYTF
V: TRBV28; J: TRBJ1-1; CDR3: CASRPYLNLNTEAFF
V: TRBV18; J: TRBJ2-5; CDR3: CASSRTPTGGETQYF
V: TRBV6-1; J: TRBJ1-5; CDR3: CASSEGDSNQPQHF
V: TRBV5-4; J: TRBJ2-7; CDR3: CASSLGLGATYEQYF
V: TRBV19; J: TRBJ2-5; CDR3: CASSIRSLGGQETQYF
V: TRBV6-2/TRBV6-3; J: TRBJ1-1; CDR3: CASSLYSLNTEAFF
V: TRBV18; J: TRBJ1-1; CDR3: CASSPKTESNTEAFF
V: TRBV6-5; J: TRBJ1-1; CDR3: CASSGTLNTEAFF
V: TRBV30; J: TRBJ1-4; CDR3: CAWERLATNEKLFF
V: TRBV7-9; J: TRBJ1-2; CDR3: CASSLGDSREGGYTF
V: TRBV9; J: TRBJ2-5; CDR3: CASSTSSGKYQETQYF
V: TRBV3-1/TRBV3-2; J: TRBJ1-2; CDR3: CASSQSQGAAYGYTF